This T cell receptor beta chain is from a study of identical twins. The study's findings and limits: Partly confounded zero-insertion analyses could result from invariant MAIT and iNKT cells. An excess of low generation probability was shown by twin-shared out-of-frame alpha sequences.

CDR3 length equals 14 residues. The V gene's germline CDR1 is SGHTA and CDR2 FQGTGA. Trimming pared 3 bases from V and 4 bases from J, leaving 9 bases between. With respect to this clonotype: The antigen is not known.

Only healthy Caucasians were included as donors. TCRdb ran MiXCR on the 5' RACE reads and lists one entry per CDR3 protein. The data show about 550,000 distinct CDR3 sequences, more than 20% seen once. The same data also contributed to another study, on yellow fever vaccine responses in identical twins.

The receptor was isolated from a woman aged 18-29 years in good health. V is TRBV7-3 and J is TRBJ2-2; D perhaps matches TRBD2 (5 bases). The sequencing sample was made of CD4+ T cells sorted from blood. Here the CDR3 reads CASSFLGSTGELFF. CDR3 nucleotide sequence: TGTGCCAGCAGCTTTCTAGGGAGCACCGGGGAGCTGTTTTTT.